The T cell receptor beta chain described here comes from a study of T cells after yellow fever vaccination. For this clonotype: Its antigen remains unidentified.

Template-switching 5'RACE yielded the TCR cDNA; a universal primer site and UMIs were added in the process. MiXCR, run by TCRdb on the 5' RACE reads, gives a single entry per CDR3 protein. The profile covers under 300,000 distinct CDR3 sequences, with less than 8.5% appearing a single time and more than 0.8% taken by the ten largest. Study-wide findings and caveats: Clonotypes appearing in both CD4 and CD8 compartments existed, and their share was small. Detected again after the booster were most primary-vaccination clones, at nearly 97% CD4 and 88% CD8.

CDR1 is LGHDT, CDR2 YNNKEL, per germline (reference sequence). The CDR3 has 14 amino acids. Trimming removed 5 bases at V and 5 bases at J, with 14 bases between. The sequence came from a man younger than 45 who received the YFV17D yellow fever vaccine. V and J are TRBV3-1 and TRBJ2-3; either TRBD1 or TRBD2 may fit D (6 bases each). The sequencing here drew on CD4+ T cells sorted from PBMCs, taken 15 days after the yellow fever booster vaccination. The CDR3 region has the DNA TGTGCCAGCAGCTACCCCGGGGGCGGAGATACGCAGTATTTT. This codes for CASSYPGGGDTQYF.